The present entry profiles one TCR beta chain with its context. In the source study's methods: How many nucleated cells were present was estimated from reference gene primer amplification. Repertoires were generated with immunoSEQ multiplex PCR, while TCRdb's copy carries only in-frame clones and drops some. V, J and clone size derive from that table, while D and trimming were established from the DNA sequence. The data show about 120,000 clones, over 70% seen once. This sample was included in a study of blood T cell repertoires in COVID-19. Germline values: CDR1 MGHRA, CDR2 YSYEKL. The CDR3 has 16 amino acids. V was trimmed by 3 bases and J by 5 bases, leaving 19 bases between them.

The specimen sequenced was peripheral blood. The V and J genes are TRBV4-1 and TRBJ2-5; D perhaps matches TRBD2 (6 bases). The receptor's source is a man aged 65-85 years with acute or convalescent COVID-19. The CDR3 nucleotides are TGCGCCAGCAGCCACGCGCTTGACGGCGGAGGGGAGACCCAGTACTTC. It specifies CASSHALDGGGETQYF.